Listed below are T cell receptor beta chains from one sample, sequenced in a study of cytomegalovirus exposure and HLA in healthy donors. Libraries were prepared by immunoSEQ multiplex PCR; TCRdb keeps only in-frame clonotypes and omits some of them. Of around 220,000 clones listed, more than 65% are singletons. The sequenced sample consisted of PBMCs. These receptors were collected from a woman in her thirties in good health and CMV-seronegative. Both conserved end residues are trimmed from each CDR3. A clone size is listed for some rows: how often the clone was seen (once, few, many), or a class if it is expanded.

clone size | V gene | CDR3 protein
. | TRBV15 | ATSRDARLAGEQY
. | TRBV6-1 | ASSSAGTGGGGYT
. | TRBV5-6 | ASSLGGLAGDTQY
. | TRBV4-1 | ASSQGPPYGQGAKGYT
few | TRBV11-3 | ASTRGRGSDTQY
. | TRBV13 | ASSLGREDNEQF
. | TRBV5-1 | ASSLGGNLDTGELF
. | TRBV9 | ASSTGQGNSPLH
. | TRBV7-6 | ASSIHGTEAF
. | TRBV19 | ASTIAGRLEAF
once | TRBV14 | ASRATGGVPEAF
. | TRBV29-1 | SVGGPKNIQY
. | TRBV7-9 | ASSLGTDSDTQY
. | TRBV18 | ASSPREGTEAF
. | TRBV5-8 | ASSSDRGYNSPLH
. | TRBV18 | ASSSAARDSHPTNYGYT
. | TRBV6-1 | ASSYGFEAF
. | TRBV15 | ATSNTRSSYNEQF
once | TRBV6-1 | ASSEKLSEFYEQY
. | TRBV5-1 | ASSVDSPGANVLT
. | TRBV6-1 | ASSELGDYYNEQF
. | TRBV23-1 | ASSRLRPGSGTQY
. | TRBV7-2 | ASSTGLAGEREY
. | TRBV11-1 | ASSLRRGPNEQF
. | TRBV5-1 | ASSLDAGSGGPQH
. | TRBV7-9 | SSSLLQDTQY
. | TRBV25-1 | ASRRQGFDGYT
. | TRBV7-7 | ASSLISEKETQY
. | TRBV7-9 | SSSYPTGAGGNTIY
. | TRBV6-5 | ASRRDRGVDQPQH
. | TRBV7-9 | ASSFVGGAGGYT
. | TRBV18 | ASSPQGGNEETQY
few | TRBV6-5 | ASGPRNLNTEAF
. | TRBV6-6 | ASSYGQSNEKLF
. | TRBV11-1 | ASSLDSKNTEAF
. | TRBV21-1 | ASSPPPSRIDSPLH
. | TRBV29-1 | SVGGAEGATDTQY
few | TRBV5-1 | ASREGSSYNSPLH
. | TRBV5-1 | ASSLWAGYEQY
. | TRBV6-6 | ASSTGQGWTGELF
. | TRBV5-1 | ASSLGDRGYEQY
few | TRBV6-5 | ASSYSRGNTEAF
. | TRBV29-1 | SVLPTTGGDGTQY
. | TRBV5-1 | ASSLGTGTPF
few | TRBV18 | ASSPPTGVYTIY
. | TRBV7-8 | ASSPARLDYEQY
. | TRBV7-9 | ASSELDSGYT
. | TRBV7-2 | ASSFRDPGLGEAF
few | TRBV5-4 | ASSPRSTGTDTQY
. | TRBV5-1 | ASSPRELAKNIQY
. | TRBV6-6 | ASSVGSYREETQY
. | TRBV6-4 | ASSPTSGRPGELF
. | TRBV13 | ASSPKGTGDPEAF
. | TRBV5-4 | ASSLVRTQYNEQF
. | TRBV30 | AWSVLGGGYT